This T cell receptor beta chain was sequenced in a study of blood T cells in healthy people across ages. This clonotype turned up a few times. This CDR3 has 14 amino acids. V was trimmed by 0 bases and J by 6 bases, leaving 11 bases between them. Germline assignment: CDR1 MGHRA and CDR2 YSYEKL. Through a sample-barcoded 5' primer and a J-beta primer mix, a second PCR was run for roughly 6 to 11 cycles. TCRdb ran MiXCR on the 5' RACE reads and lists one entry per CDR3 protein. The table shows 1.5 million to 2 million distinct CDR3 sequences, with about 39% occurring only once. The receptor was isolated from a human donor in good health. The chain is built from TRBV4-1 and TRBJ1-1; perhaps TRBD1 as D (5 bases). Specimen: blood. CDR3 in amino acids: CASSQDGGGPEAFF. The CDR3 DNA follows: TGCGCCAGCAGCCAAGATGGGGGGGGTCCTGAAGCTTTCTTT.